This T cell receptor beta chain was captured in a study of blood T cell repertoires in COVID-19. CDR3 size: 12 residues. V lost 5 bases to trimming and J lost 8 bases; unmatched junction nucleotides: 4. The germline CDR1 and CDR2 sequences are PRHDT and FYEKMQ (reference sequence). Clones were read by immunoSEQ multiplex PCR, and TCRdb kept only the in-frame ones, dropping some. The sample holds 300,000 to 400,000 clones; 88% are singletons and the top ten take approximately 7.3%. The source material was peripheral blood. This receptor was obtained from a woman in her 70s with COVID-19, enrolled during active disease. The rearrangement links TRBV13 to TRBJ1-2; 8 nucleotides align to TRBD1. The CDR3 DNA follows: TGTGCCAGCAGCCCGCGGACAGGGGGCTACACCTTC. It is translated as CASSPRTGGYTF.